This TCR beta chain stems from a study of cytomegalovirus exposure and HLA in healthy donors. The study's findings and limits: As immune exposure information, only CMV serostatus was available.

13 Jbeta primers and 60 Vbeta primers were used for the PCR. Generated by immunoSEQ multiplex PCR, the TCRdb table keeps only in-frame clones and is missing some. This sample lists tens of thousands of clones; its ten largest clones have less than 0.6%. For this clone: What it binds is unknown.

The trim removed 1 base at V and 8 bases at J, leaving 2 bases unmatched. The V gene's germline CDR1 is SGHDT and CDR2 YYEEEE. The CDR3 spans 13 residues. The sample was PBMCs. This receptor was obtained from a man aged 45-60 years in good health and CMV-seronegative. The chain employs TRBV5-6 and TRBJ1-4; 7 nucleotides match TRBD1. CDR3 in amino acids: CASSLLQGEKLFF. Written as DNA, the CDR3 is TGTGCCAGCAGCTTGTTACAGGGGGAAAAACTGTTTTTT.